The present entry profiles one T cell receptor (beta chain) with its context. The antigen remains undetermined. This was the immunoSEQ version 4 assay in survey mode. Assay: immunoSEQ multiplex PCR; the TCRdb copy retains only in-frame clones and omits some. The sample contains some 49,000 clones, 85% to 90% of which appear only once. These data originate in a study of persistence of HIV-infected CD4 T cells. Study-level findings and limits: Degenerate expanded CDR3beta sequences were enriched among CMV- and Gag-responding cells.

Trimming cost V 7 bases and J 5 bases, with 14 bases left between them. In germline, CDR1 is MDHEN, CDR2 SYDVKM. CDR3 length: 13 amino acids. This nonspecific control used anti-CD3/anti-CD28 bead stimulation of CD4+ T cells. Responding CD4+ T cells were sorted by upregulation of both CD40 ligand and CD69. The input for sequencing was CD4+ T cells sorted from PBMCs after 18-hour stimulation, taken from a patient who received antiretroviral therapy. This clonotype was obtained from an adult woman with HIV who was CMV-seropositive. This chain connects TRBV28 to TRBJ1-2, with TRBD1 as a possible D gene (5 bases). The CDR3 reads CASMLGRGYGYTF. The CDR3, as DNA: TGTGCCAGCATGTTAGGACGGGGGTATGGCTACACCTTC.